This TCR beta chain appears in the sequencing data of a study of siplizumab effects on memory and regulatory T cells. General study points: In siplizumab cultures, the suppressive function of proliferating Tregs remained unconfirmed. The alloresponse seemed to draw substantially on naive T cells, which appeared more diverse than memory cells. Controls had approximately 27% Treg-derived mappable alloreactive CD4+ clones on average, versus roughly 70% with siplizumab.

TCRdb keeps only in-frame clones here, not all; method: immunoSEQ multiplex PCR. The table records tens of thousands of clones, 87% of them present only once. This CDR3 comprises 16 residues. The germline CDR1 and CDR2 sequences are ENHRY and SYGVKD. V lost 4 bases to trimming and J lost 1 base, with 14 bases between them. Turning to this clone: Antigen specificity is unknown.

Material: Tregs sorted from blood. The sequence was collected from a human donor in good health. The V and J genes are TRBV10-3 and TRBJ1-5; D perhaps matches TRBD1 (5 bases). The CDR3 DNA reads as TGTGCCATCAGTGGGGGCGAGGTCTGGAGCAATCAGCCCCAGCATTTT. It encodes CAISGGEVWSNQPQHF.